This entry lists 2 T cell receptor beta chains sequenced from one sample in a study of T cell responses to AZD1222 COVID-19 vaccine listed by TCRdb under 2021. Read against the paper, the sample's time point label means: baseline before first vaccination. Taken with the paper, the label for treatment or condition translates to: meningococcal conjugate vaccine given as trial control. Libraries were prepared through the immunoSEQ multiplex PCR assay. The table was pulled from immuneACCESS by TCRdb, which kept in-frame rearrangements only. Such tables lose some clones; where checked, under half of the loss comes from unresolved V genes, and the rest has no known cause. Counted in this sample were around 99,000 clones; approximately 86% of them appeared once. The ten most abundant clones make up around 13% of the sample. Source: peripheral blood, taken on day 0 of MenACWY control vaccination. The receptors were gathered from an adult in good health.

The CDR3 reads CASRQTGTYLHEQYF. CDR3 coding DNA: TGTGCCAGCAGACAAACCGGGACCTATTTACACGAGCAGTACTTC. The rearrangement joins TRBV27 to TRBJ2-7; D tentatively fits TRBD1 or TRBD2 (5 bases each). Germline-derived CDR1 and CDR2 are MNHEY and SMNVEV (reference sequence). With 6 bases removed from V and 5 bases from J, the gap between germline ends came to 20 bases. This CDR3 is 15 amino acids long.

The chain joins TRBV25-1 to TRBJ2-7, with D unclear. Trimming pared 4 bases from V and 4 bases from J, leaving 5 bases between. The CDR3 is made up of 11 amino acids. From germline, CDR1 is MGHDK and CDR2 SYGVNS. CDR3 DNA sequence: TGTGCCAGCAGTGGGGCGTACGAGCAGTACTTC. Protein: CASSGAYEQYF.